This T cell receptor (beta chain) was sequenced during a study of blood T cell repertoires in COVID-19. For the study at large: Samples of COVID-19 (acute and convalescent) were obtained from the United States, Italy and Spain. The analysed material was cDNA or gDNA that came from T cells, B-cell-depleted T cells, or PBMCs.

This CDR3 is 19 amino acids long. Germline loops: CDR1 LGHDT, CDR2 YNNKEL (reference sequence). V was clipped by 0 bases and J by 7 bases, with 28 bases between them. Patients at the Seattle site were enrolled during active infection and followed longitudinally. Repertoires were generated with immunoSEQ multiplex PCR, while TCRdb's copy carries only in-frame clones and drops some. This table has a few hundred thousand clones, around four fifths appearing once. The specimen sequenced was peripheral blood. This sequence joins TRBV3-1 (or the pseudogene TRBV3-2) and TRBJ2-7; tentative D call: TRBD2 (7 bases). This receptor was obtained from an older woman with COVID-19, enrolled during active disease. CDR3 nucleotides: TGTGCCAGCAGCCAAGAGAGGCTGGGGGGGCCTCGGGGGAGTCGGGAGCAGTACTTC. Translated: CASSQERLGGPRGSREQYF.